This T cell receptor (beta chain) came from a study of shared clonotypes between healthy human individuals. Study at large: Participating donors consisted of two women and a few men aged 18 to 49.

TCRdb keeps only in-frame clones here, not all; method: immunoSEQ multiplex PCR. The sample records about 2.3 million clones, over 90% being singletons. The CDR3 runs to 17 residues. Trimming left V 6 bases short and J 1 base short, with 19 bases between. CDR1 and CDR2 from the germline V gene are KGHSY and FQNENV. The specimen sequenced was naive CD4+ T cells from PBMCs. Subset of the sample: CD45RA+ positively selected. The gene calls are TRBV16 and TRBJ1-3, with D hard to call. The source is a man younger than 35 in good health. Some clones in this sample may be carry-over from other donors' samples. The CDR3 DNA reads as TGTGCCAGCAGTCCCTCCCGGGCCATGGGATCTGGAAACACCATATATTTT. This sequence encodes CASSPSRAMGSGNTIYF.